Below are 20 T cell receptor beta chains sequenced from a single sample in a study of cytotoxic CD8 clonotypes in ibrutinib-treated CLL. The protocol was immunoSEQ multiplex PCR, while the TCRdb copy is restricted to in-frame clones and leaves out a portion. Of tens of thousands of clones in the sample, 90% are singletons; the top ten hold 2.5% to 3.5%. The material was PBMCs, obtained after 12 months of ibrutinib treatment. Receptors originate from a human donor with chronic lymphocytic leukemia.

The chain recombines TRBV11-2 with TRBJ1-1; no firm D call. Germline values: CDR1 SGHAT, CDR2 FQNNGV. V was clipped by 3 bases and J by 8 bases, with 13 bases between them. This CDR3 is 13 amino acids long. The CDR3: CASSFGSEPEAFF. The CDR3 region has the DNA TGTGCCAGCAGCTTTGGGAGTGAGCCAGAAGCTTTCTTT. Complete variable domain (other parts from reference TRBV11-2 and TRBJ1-1): EAGVAQSPRYKIIEKRQSVAFWCNPISGHATLYWYQQILGQGPKLLIQFQNNGVVDDSQLPKDRFSAERLKGVDSTLKIQPAKLEDSAVYLCASSFGSEPEAFFGQGTRLTVV.

This clone has a single count. The V call is TRBV4-2, the J call TRBJ2-1, with 10 bases lining up with TRBD2. The germline gives CDR1 LGHNA, CDR2 YNFKEQ. The J segment lost 2 bases and the V segment lost 3 bases, leaving 4 bases of the junction unmatched. The CDR3 loop spans 16 amino acids. The CDR3 bases are TGTGCCAGCAGCCACGGTCTAGCGGGGGCCTACAATGAGCAGTTCTTC. Translated: CASSHGLAGAYNEQFF.

This clone was observed once. The chain combines TRBV6-6 with TRBJ2-2; D uncertain. The CDR3 totals 15 residues. Deletions cut 8 bases from V and 2 bases from J, with 15 bases between. Germline CDR1 and CDR2: MNHNY and SVGAGI (reference sequence). The CDR3 DNA follows: TGTGCCAGCGCCAAGACCCTAGACAACACCGGGGAGCTGTTTTTT. Residues: CASAKTLDNTGELFF.

The chain joins TRBV5-1 to TRBJ1-1, with 9 bases aligning to TRBD1. The CDR3 contains 16 residues. The ends lost 0 bases at V and 1 base at J; junction bases unmatched: 4. Germline CDR1 reads SGHRS; CDR2 reads YFSETQ. CDR3 bases: TGCGCCAGCAGCTTGGGCCCGGGACAGGGGAACACTGAAGCTTTCTTT. Its protein is CASSLGPGQGNTEAFF.

The rearrangement joins TRBV6-6 to TRBJ2-7, with 7 nucleotides matching TRBD2. The CDR3 has 15 residues. Trimming took 6 bases from V and 3 from J; bases not matched to a gene: 11. The V gene's germline CDR1 is MNHNY and CDR2 SVGAGI (reference sequence). CDR3 coding DNA: TGTGCCAGCAGACGTAATCCTAGCGGAGACTACGAGCAGTACTTC. Translating gives CASRRNPSGDYEQYF.

This chain connects TRBV5-6 to TRBJ2-3; 13 bases agree with TRBD2. CDR1 SGHDT and CDR2 YYEEEE come from the germline V gene. This CDR3 is 17 amino acids long. The junction had 10 bases not matched to a gene; V was cut back by 4 bases and J by 5 bases. CDR3 loop: CASSGKGLAGVGDTQYF. The CDR3 DNA reads TGTGCCAGCAGCGGGAAAGGACTAGCGGGAGTTGGAGATACGCAGTATTTT. Full variable domain (rest looked up from reference TRBV5-6 and TRBJ2-3): DAGVTQSPTHLIKTRGQQVTLRCSPKSGHDTVSWYQQALGQGPQFIFQYYEEEERQRGNFPDRFSGHQFPNYSSELNVNALLLGDSALYLCASSGKGLAGVGDTQYFGPGTRLTVL.

The rearrangement joins TRBV7-8 to TRBJ2-2; D is perhaps TRBD2 (6 bases). Trimming left V 0 bases short and J 4 bases short, with 15 bases between. This CDR3 region has 17 residues. The germline V gene has CDR1 SGHVS and CDR2 FQNEAQ. The CDR3 is CASSLAWTGARTGELFF. Here the CDR3 DNA reads TGTGCCAGCAGCTTAGCCTGGACGGGAGCTCGCACCGGGGAGCTGTTTTTT.

The chain links TRBV5-4 to TRBJ1-3; D call uncertain. Trimming removed 0 bases at V and 0 bases at J, with 10 bases between. The CDR3 spans 16 residues. The germline gives CDR1 SGHNT, CDR2 YYREEE (reference sequence). The CDR3 protein is CASSLGLGHSGNTIYF. The CDR3 region has the DNA TGTGCCAGCAGCTTGGGTTTAGGGCACTCTGGAAACACCATATATTTT.

The chain carries TRBV9 and TRBJ2-6, with D perhaps matching TRBD1 (5 bases). The germline CDR1 and CDR2 sequences are SGDLS and YYNGEE. The CDR3 has 20 residues. The germline V and J ends were trimmed by 4 bases and 0 bases, with 23 bases remaining between them. The CDR3 spells CASSKQDSFSKLSGANVLTF. CDR3 nucleotide sequence: TGTGCCAGCAGCAAACAAGACAGTTTTTCCAAACTCTCTGGGGCCAACGTCCTGACTTTC.

The chain employs TRBV6-4 and TRBJ2-2, with TRBD2 as a possible D gene (6 bases). Germline V gives CDR1 MRHNA, CDR2 SNTAGT. V was shortened by 6 bases and J by 1 base, with 9 bases between the two germline ends. CDR3 length: 14 residues. The CDR3 nucleotides are TGTGCCAGCAGCAGTAGCGGGAACACCGGGGAGCTGTTTTTT. The encoded protein is CASSSSGNTGELFF.

This clone was seen only once. An end of the junction does not agree with germline; a read error may underlie this. The chain links TRBV19 to TRBJ2-1; D is undetermined. The germline CDR1 and CDR2 sequences are LNHDA and SQIVND (reference sequence). The CDR3 has 12 residues. The DNA of the CDR3 is TGTGCCAGTATCTCCAACCCTCCCGTCCGGCTCTTC. This encodes CASISNPPVRLF.

This clone is a singleton in its sample. The CDR3 region has the DNA TGTGCCAGCAGTTTATTTGGGGGCGGGAGGTGGGGGCTGGGCACAGATACGCAGTATTTT. Its protein product is CASSLFGGGRWGLGTDTQYF. V gene TRBV27 combines with J gene TRBJ2-3; 8 bases are a match to TRBD2. V lost 1 base, J lost 1 base, and 16 bases stayed unmatched. In germline, CDR1 is MNHEY, CDR2 SMNVEV (reference sequence). The CDR3 length is 20 residues.

The J gene is TRBJ2-7, the V gene TRBV7-9; D gene unclear. Trimming took 3 bases from V and 4 from J, leaving 13 bases between them. CDR3 length: 14 amino acids. The germline V gene encodes CDR1 SEHNR and CDR2 FQNEAQ (reference sequence). The CDR3 spells CASSFNINPYEQYF. The DNA for the CDR3 is TGTGCCAGCAGCTTTAACATCAACCCTTACGAGCAGTACTTC.

This clone was seen just once. This sequence joins TRBV2 and TRBJ1-5, with D perhaps matching TRBD1 (5 bases). The V gene's germline CDR1 is SNHLY and CDR2 FYNNEI. Trimming left V 6 bases short and J 1 base short, with 10 bases between. The CDR3 extends over 14 amino acids. CDR3 nucleotides: TGTGCCAGCAGCACAGGACGGAGCAATCAGCCCCAGCATTTT. Its translation: CASSTGRSNQPQHF. Based on the CDR3 plus reference TRBV2 and TRBJ1-5, the full variable domain is EPEVTQTPSHQVTQMGQEVILRCVPISNHLYFYWYRQILGQKVEFLVSFYNNEISEKSEIFDDQFSVERPDGSNFTLKIRSTKLEDSAMYFCASSTGRSNQPQHFGDGTRLSIL.

The chain uses TRBV11-2 and TRBJ2-1; 11 nucleotides line up with TRBD1. Germline V gene sequence: CDR1 SGHAT, CDR2 FQNNGV. The J segment lost 8 bases and the V segment lost 2 bases, leaving 5 bases of the junction unmatched. The CDR3 extends over 15 amino acids. CDR3 residues: CASSLSGQGADEQFF. The DNA of the CDR3 is TGTGCCAGCAGCTTAAGTGGACAGGGGGCCGATGAGCAGTTCTTC.

The chain links TRBV27 to TRBJ2-1; TRBD2 agrees at 9 bases. Germline-derived CDR1 and CDR2 are MNHEY and SMNVEV (reference sequence). Germline trimming cut 2 bases from V and 8 bases from J; bases unmatched to any gene: 13. The CDR3 sequence is 17 residues long. The CDR3 coding sequence is TGTGCCAGCAGTTTACCCCTTCTAGCGGGACAAGGGGATGAGCAGTTCTTC. Protein: CASSLPLLAGQGDEQFF.

This chain joins TRBV7-3 and TRBJ1-2; 7 nucleotides agree with TRBD1. V was clipped by 2 bases and J by 7 bases; unmatched bases: 4. The CDR3 sequence is 13 residues long. Germline CDR1 and CDR2: SGHTA and FQGTGA. Written as DNA, the CDR3 is TGTGCCAGCAGCTTAGGACAGGAGATTGGCTACACCTTC. Its translation is CASSLGQEIGYTF.

The rearrangement uses TRBV28 and TRBJ1-2; a possible D gene is TRBD1 (6 bases). V was clipped by 5 bases and J by 1 base, with 14 bases between them. Germline V gene data show CDR1 as MDHEN and CDR2 as SYDVKM. The CDR3 extends over 15 amino acids. CDR3 nucleotide sequence: TGTGCCAGCAGTCTACAGGGAAGACTTAACTATGGCTACACCTTC. It codes for CASSLQGRLNYGYTF.

The chain links TRBV2 to TRBJ1-2, with 8 bases fitting TRBD1. Germline trimming cut 6 bases from V and 6 bases from J; bases unmatched to any gene: 6. Germline V gives CDR1 SNHLY, CDR2 FYNNEI. This CDR3 comprises 13 residues. CDR3 in amino acids: CASRETGANGYTF. DNA for the CDR3: TGTGCCAGCAGAGAGACAGGGGCGAATGGCTACACCTTC.

By share, this clone ranks as medium-sized. The V and J genes are TRBV5-5 and TRBJ2-2; tentative D call: TRBD1 (6 bases). This CDR3 is built from 16 residues. Germline V lookup: CDR1 SGHKS, CDR2 YYEKEE (reference sequence). Trimming removed 4 bases from V and 1 base from J, with 14 bases in between. DNA for the CDR3: TGTGCCAGCAGCGAAAGACCGGGACAGAACACCGGGGAGCTGTTTTTT. It specifies CASSERPGQNTGELFF.